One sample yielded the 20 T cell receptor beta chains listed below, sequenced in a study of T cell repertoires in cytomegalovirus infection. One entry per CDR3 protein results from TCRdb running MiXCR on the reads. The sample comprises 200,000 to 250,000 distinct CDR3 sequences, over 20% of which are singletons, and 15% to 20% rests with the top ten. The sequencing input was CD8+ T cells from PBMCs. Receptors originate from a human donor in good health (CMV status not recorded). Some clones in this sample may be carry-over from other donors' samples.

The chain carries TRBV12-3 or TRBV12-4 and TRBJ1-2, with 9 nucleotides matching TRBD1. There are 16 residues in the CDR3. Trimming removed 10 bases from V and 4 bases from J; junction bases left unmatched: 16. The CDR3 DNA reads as TGTGCCACGGAACCCGGACAGGGGCCCGCGGGCTATGGCTACACCTTC. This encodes CATEPGQGPAGYGYTF.

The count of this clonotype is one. The CDR3 is CASSYIKTGAYEQYF. As DNA, the CDR3 is TGTGCCAGCAGTTACATCAAGACAGGGGCCTACGAGCAGTACTTC. The chain carries TRBV6-5 and TRBJ2-7, with 8 bases fitting TRBD1. The CDR3 length is 15 residues. Germline V CDR1 and CDR2: MNHEY, SVGAGI. Unmatched junction bases numbered 5, after V lost 2 bases and J lost 2 bases.

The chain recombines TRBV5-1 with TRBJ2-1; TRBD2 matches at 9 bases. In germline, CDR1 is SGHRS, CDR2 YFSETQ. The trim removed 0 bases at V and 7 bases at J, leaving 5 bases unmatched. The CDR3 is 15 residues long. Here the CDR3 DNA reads TGCGCCAGCAGCTTGGAGCTAGCGGGGTGGAATGAGCAGTTCTTC. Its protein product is CASSLELAGWNEQFF. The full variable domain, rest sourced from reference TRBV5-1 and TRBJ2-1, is KAGVTQTPRYLIKTRGQQVTLSCSPISGHRSVSWYQQTPGQGLQFLFEYFSETQRNKGNFPGRFSGRQFSNSRSEMNVSTLELGDSALYLCASSLELAGWNEQFFGPGTRLTVL.

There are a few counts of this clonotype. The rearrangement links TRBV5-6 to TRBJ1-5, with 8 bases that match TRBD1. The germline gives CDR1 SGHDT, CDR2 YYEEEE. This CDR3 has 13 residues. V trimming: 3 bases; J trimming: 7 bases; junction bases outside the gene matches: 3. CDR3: CASSSDREQPQHF. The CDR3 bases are TGTGCCAGCAGCTCGGACAGGGAACAGCCCCAGCATTTT.

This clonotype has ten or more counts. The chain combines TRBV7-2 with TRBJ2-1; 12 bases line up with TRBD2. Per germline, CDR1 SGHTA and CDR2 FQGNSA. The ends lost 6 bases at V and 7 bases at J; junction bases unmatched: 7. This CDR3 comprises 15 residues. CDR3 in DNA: TGTGCCAGCAGTTGGACTAGCGGGGTCGTGAATGAGCAGTTCTTC. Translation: CASSWTSGVVNEQFF.

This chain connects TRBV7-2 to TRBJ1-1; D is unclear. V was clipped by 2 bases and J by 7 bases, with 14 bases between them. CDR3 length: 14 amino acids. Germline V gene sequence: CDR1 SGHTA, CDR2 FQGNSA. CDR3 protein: CASSLNPFSFEAFF. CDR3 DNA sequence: TGTGCCAGCAGCTTAAACCCGTTCTCGTTTGAAGCTTTCTTT.

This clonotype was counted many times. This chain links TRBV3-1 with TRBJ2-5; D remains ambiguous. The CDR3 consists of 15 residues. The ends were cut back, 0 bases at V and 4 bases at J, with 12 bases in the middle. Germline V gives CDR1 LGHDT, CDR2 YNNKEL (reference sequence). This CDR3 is CASSQDFPAGETQYF. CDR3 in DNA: TGTGCCAGCAGCCAAGATTTCCCAGCTGGAGAGACCCAGTACTTC.

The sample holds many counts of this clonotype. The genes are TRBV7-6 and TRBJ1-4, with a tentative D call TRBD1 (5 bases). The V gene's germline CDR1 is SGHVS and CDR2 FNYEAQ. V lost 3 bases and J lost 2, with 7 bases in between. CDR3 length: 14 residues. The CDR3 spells CASSLGPTNEKLFF. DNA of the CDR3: TGTGCCAGCAGCTTGGGGCCCACTAATGAAAAACTGTTTTTT.

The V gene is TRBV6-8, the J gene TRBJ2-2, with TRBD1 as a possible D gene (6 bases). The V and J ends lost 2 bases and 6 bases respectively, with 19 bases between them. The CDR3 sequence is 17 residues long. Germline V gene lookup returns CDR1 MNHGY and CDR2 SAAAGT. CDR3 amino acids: CASSYRRSGAESGELFF. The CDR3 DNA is TGTGCCAGCAGTTACCGCCGTTCAGGGGCTGAATCCGGGGAGCTGTTTTTT.

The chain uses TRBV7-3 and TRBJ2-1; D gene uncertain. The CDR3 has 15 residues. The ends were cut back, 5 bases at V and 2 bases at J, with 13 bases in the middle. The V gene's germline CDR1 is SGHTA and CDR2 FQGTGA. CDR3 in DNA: TGTGCCAGCAGCCCCGTTACGGGTCCCTACAATGAGCAGTTCTTC. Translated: CASSPVTGPYNEQFF.

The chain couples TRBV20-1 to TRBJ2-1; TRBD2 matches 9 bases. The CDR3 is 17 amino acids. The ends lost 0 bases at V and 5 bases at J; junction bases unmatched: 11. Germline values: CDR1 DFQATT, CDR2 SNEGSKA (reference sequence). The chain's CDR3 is CSARDQAGGLAHNEQFF. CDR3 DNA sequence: TGCAGTGCTAGAGATCAAGCGGGGGGCCTGGCCCACAATGAGCAGTTCTTC.

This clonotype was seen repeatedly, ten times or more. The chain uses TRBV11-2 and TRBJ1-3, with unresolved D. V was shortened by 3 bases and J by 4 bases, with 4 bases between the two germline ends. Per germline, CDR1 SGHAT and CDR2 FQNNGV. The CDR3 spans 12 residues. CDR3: CASSLTGNTIYF. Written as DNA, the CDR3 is TGTGCCAGCAGCTTGACGGGAAACACCATATATTTT. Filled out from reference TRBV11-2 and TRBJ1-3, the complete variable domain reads EAGVAQSPRYKIIEKRQSVAFWCNPISGHATLYWYQQILGQGPKLLIQFQNNGVVDDSQLPKDRFSAERLKGVDSTLKIQPAKLEDSAVYLCASSLTGNTIYFGEGSWLTVV.

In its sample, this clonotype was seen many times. The CDR3 here is CASSHLRTVGDTEAFF. The CDR3 DNA reads as TGTGCCAGCAGCCACCTACGCACAGTAGGAGACACTGAAGCTTTCTTT. The genes are TRBV7-2 and TRBJ1-1; D call uncertain. The CDR3 consists of 16 residues. CDR1 is SGHTA and CDR2 is FQGNSA in the germline V gene. Trimming pared 5 bases from V and 3 bases from J, leaving 19 bases between.

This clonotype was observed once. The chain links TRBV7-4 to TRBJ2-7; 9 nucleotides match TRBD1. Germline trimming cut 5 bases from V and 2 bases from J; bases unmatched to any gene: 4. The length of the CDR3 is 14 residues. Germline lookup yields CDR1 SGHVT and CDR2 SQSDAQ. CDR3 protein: CASSTGQGPYEQYF. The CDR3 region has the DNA TGTGCCAGCAGCACCGGACAGGGGCCCTACGAGCAGTACTTC.

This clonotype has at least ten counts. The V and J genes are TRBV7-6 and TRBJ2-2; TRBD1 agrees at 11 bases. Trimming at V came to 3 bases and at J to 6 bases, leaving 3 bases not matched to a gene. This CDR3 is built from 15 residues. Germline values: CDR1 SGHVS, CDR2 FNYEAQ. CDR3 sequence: CASSFGQGASGELFF. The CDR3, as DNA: TGTGCCAGCAGCTTCGGACAGGGGGCGTCCGGGGAGCTGTTTTTT.

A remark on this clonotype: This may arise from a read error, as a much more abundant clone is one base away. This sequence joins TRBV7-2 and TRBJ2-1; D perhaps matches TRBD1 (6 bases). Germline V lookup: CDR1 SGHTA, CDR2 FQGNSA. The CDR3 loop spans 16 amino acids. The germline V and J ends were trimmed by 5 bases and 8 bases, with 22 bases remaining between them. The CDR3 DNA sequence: TGTGCCAGCAGCCCCCCCGGGACATGGGGCTTGTATGAGCAGTTCTTC. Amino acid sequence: CASSPPGTWGLYEQFF.

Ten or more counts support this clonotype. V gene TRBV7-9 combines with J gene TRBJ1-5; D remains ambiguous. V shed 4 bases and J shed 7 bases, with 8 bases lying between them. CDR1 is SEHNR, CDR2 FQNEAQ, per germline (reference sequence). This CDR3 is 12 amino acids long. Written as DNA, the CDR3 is TGTGCCAGCAGCTCCTTAGGGCAGCCCCAGCATTTT. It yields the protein CASSSLGQPQHF.

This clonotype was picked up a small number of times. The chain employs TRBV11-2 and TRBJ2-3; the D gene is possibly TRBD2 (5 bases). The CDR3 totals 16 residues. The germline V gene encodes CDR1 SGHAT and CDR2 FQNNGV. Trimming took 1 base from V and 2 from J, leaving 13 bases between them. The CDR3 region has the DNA TGTGCCAGCAGCTTAGTGGTTGGGAGATACACAGATACGCAGTATTTT. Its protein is CASSLVVGRYTDTQYF. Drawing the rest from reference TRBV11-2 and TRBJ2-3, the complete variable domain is EAGVAQSPRYKIIEKRQSVAFWCNPISGHATLYWYQQILGQGPKLLIQFQNNGVVDDSQLPKDRFSAERLKGVDSTLKIQPAKLEDSAVYLCASSLVVGRYTDTQYFGPGTRLTVL.

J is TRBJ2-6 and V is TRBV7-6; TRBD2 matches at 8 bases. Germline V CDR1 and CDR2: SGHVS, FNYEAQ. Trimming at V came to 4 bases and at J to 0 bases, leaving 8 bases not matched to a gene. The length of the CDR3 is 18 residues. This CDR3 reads CASSSNSGMLSGANVLTF. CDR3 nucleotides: TGTGCCAGCAGCTCAAATAGCGGGATGCTCTCTGGGGCCAACGTCCTGACTTTC. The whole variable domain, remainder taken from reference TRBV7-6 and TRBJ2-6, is GAGVSQSPRYKVTKRGQDVALRCDPISGHVSLYWYRQALGQGPEFLTYFNYEAQQDKSGLPNDRFSAERPEGSISTLTIQRTEQRDSAMYRCASSSNSGMLSGANVLTFGAGSRLTVL.

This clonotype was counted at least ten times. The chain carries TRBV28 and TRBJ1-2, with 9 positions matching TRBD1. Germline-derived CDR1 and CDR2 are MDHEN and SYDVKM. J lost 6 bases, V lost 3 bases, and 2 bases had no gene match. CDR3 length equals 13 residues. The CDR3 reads CASSLDRGNGYTF. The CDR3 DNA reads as TGTGCCAGCAGTTTGGACAGGGGAAATGGCTACACCTTC.